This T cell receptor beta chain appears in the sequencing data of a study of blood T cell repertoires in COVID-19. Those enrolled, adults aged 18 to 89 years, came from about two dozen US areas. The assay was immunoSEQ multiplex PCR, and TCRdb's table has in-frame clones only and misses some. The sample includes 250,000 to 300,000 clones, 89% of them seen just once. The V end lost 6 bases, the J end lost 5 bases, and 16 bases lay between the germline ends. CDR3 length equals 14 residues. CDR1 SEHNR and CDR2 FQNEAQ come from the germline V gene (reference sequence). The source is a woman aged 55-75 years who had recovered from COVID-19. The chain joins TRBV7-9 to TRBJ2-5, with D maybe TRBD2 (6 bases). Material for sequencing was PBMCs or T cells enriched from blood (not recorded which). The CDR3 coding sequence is TGTGCCAGCAGTCCCTGGCGGGGACGGGAGACCCAGTACTTC. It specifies CASSPWRGRETQYF.